The sequence of this TCR beta chain was determined in a study of T cell changes during pregnancy in multiple sclerosis (dated by TCRdb to the late 2010s). As for the study more broadly: In women with multiple sclerosis, the researchers looked at how the T cell repertoire shifted as pregnancy progressed.

Regarding this clone: No antigen is known for it. The input lacks base qualities; no much larger clone sits a single base away.

Receptor amplification or capture employed the immunoSEQ multiplex PCR assay. TCRdb retrieved this table from immuneACCESS and kept in-frame rearrangements only. Not all clones are present; in checked studies, unresolved V genes account for under half, and no reason is known for the remainder. The sample profile shows about 99,000 clones; 92% of them were found once. The top ten clones comprise about 0.93% of the sample. Trimming removed 2 bases from V and 1 base from J, leaving 9 bases between the germline ends. CDR1 MNHEY and CDR2 SVGAGI are derived from the germline V gene. Measured from the cysteine to the phenylalanine, the CDR3 is 14 residues long. Solely the CDR3 DNA is kept, with 42 bases framed from the first base.

This sequence originates from a female donor with multiple sclerosis, enrolled in a pregnancy study. The chain is assembled from TRBV6-5 and TRBJ2-7; a tentative D call is TRBD1 (6 bases match). The material was peripheral blood, obtained after pregnancy. The CDR3 reads as follows: CASSYTGQSYEQYF. The DNA is as follows: TGTGCCAGCAGTTACACCGGACAGTCCTACGAGCAGTACTTC.